A single T cell receptor (beta chain) is shown here with its context. Assay execution took place at the deep level. Per the authors' pipeline: For the immunoSEQ data, sequences were junction-only without quality scores, so filtering differed. Assay: immunoSEQ multiplex PCR; the TCRdb copy retains only in-frame clones and omits some. V, J and clone size were drawn from that table, and D and trimming were deduced from the DNA. The table has 450,000 to 700,000 clones, over 95% seen once; the top ten hold 0.11%. V lost 3 bases and J 6 bases, leaving 15 bases between the germline ends. CDR1 is MGHRA and CDR2 is YSYEKL in the germline V gene. The CDR3 length is 14 residues. This entry belongs to a study of shared clonotypes between healthy human individuals. Study summary: Plates per donor: three CD4 naive, three CD4 memory, two CD8 naive, one CD8 memory.

CD45RO-negative, CCR7-positively selected cells formed the naive CD8 fraction, excluding terminally differentiated effector memory CD45RA+ cells. This rearrangement joins TRBV4-1 to TRBJ2-7, with a weak D call TRBD1 (6 bases). The receptor's source is a woman under 40 in good health. Input material: naive CD8+ T cells sorted from blood. CDR3 sequence: CASSQGTRGGEQYF. The DNA for the CDR3 is TGCGCCAGCAGCCAGGGCACCCGAGGGGGCGAGCAGTACTTC.